Listed below are T cell receptor beta chains from one sample, sequenced in a study of blood T cell repertoires in COVID-19. Only in-frame clones appear in the TCRdb table, and some are missing; sequencing was by immunoSEQ multiplex PCR. The sample lists about 190,000 clones, around four fifths seen once, with less than 3.5% in the top ten. Specimen: peripheral blood. The receptors stem from a man between 50 and 59 years old with active or convalescent COVID-19. Both conserved end residues are part of each CDR3. The D gene is left open where the match is weak. Size values are once, few and many counts, or a class for expanded clones, and some rows have none.

TRBJ2-6,NA,NA,TRBV5-1,CASSPQGAGANVLTF,TGCGCCAGCAGCCCCCAGGGCGCAGGGGCCAACGTCCTGACTTTC
TRBJ1-3,NA,NA,TRBV19,CASSIGESSGNTIYF,TGTGCCAGTAGTATCGGGGAGAGCTCTGGAAACACCATATATTTT
TRBJ1-3,TRBD1,NA,TRBV4-3,CASSNSDRGGNTIYF,TGCGCCAGCAGCAACTCCGACAGGGGTGGAAACACCATATATTTT
TRBJ2-5,NA,NA,TRBV12-2,CARRLKGGETQYF,TGTGCAAGGCGCTTAAAGGGGGGGGAGACCCAGTACTTC
TRBJ1-3,NA,NA,TRBV20-1,CSALQTNTIYF,TGCAGTGCTCTACAGACAAACACCATATATTTT
TRBJ2-1,NA,NA,TRBV29-1,CSVAVRATYNEQFF,TGCAGCGTTGCGGTGAGGGCAACCTACAATGAGCAGTTCTTC
TRBJ1-1,NA,few,TRBV7-9,CASSFKRVTEAFF,TGTGCCAGCAGCTTTAAGAGGGTAACTGAAGCTTTCTTT
TRBJ1-5,NA,NA,TRBV19,CASSPRGGNQPQHF,TGTGCCAGTAGTCCCCGGGGTGGAAATCAGCCCCAGCATTTT
TRBJ1-1,TRBD1,few,TRBV3-1/TRBV3-2,CASSVQGATEAFF,TGTGCCAGCAGCGTACAGGGGGCCACTGAAGCTTTCTTT
TRBJ1-2,NA,NA,TRBV7-8,CASSPGLQRGTF,TGTGCCAGCAGCCCGGGACTCCAACGGGGAACCTTC
TRBJ2-3,TRBD2,NA,TRBV10-3,CAIRDGLAGGTDTQYF,TGTGCCATCAGGGATGGTCTAGCGGGAGGAACAGATACGCAGTATTTT
TRBJ2-3,TRBD2,NA,TRBV28,CASRDRDYNTDTQYF,TGTGCCAGCCGCGACCGGGACTACAACACAGATACGCAGTATTTT
TRBJ2-1,NA,NA,TRBV28,CASTGAIGTISYNEQFF,TGTGCCAGCACAGGGGCGATCGGGACTATCTCCTACAATGAGCAGTTCTTC
TRBJ2-1,NA,NA,TRBV10-3,CAISDTSSSYNEQFF,TGTGCCATCAGTGATACTAGCAGCTCCTACAATGAGCAGTTCTTC
TRBJ2-2,NA,NA,TRBV2,CASSRQAFANTGELFF,TGTGCCAGCAGTAGGCAGGCCTTCGCGAACACCGGGGAGCTGTTTTTT
TRBJ2-3,TRBD2,NA,TRBV7-3,CASTTSGKGTDTQYF,TGTGCCAGCACCACCAGCGGGAAGGGGACAGATACGCAGTATTTT
TRBJ1-6,TRBD1,few,TRBV2,CASKDRAFQNSPLHF,TGTGCCAGCAAGGACAGGGCCTTTCAAAATTCACCCCTCCACTTT
TRBJ2-6,NA,few,TRBV11-3,CASSPGGSGANVLTF,TGTGCCAGCAGCCCCGGGGGATCTGGGGCCAACGTCCTGACTTTC
TRBJ2-5,TRBD1,NA,TRBV5-1,CASSLSTGTQETQYF,TGCGCCAGCAGCCTTTCGACAGGGACCCAAGAGACCCAGTACTTC
TRBJ2-5,NA,NA,TRBV5-1,CASSLVGTGVQETQYF,TGCGCCAGCAGCTTGGTAGGGACGGGGGTCCAAGAGACCCAGTACTTC
TRBJ1-4,NA,NA,TRBV9,CASSVGGAGEKLFF,TGTGCCAGCAGCGTCGGAGGCGCCGGTGAAAAACTGTTTTTT
TRBJ2-7,TRBD1,NA,TRBV15,CATSRDRDRNYEQYF,TGTGCCACCAGCAGAGATCGGGACAGGAACTACGAGCAGTACTTC
TRBJ2-5,NA,NA,TRBV5-1,CASSQGGGQETQYF,TGCGCCAGCAGCCAGGGAGGGGGCCAAGAGACCCAGTACTTC
TRBJ2-2,NA,NA,TRBV6-6,CASKGELNTGELFF,TGTGCCAGCAAGGGGGAGCTTAACACCGGGGAGCTGTTTTTT